This entry lists 27 T cell receptor beta chains sequenced from one sample in a study of T-cell memory formation after mild COVID-19. Via MiXCR, TCRdb re-called the 5' RACE reads, giving one row per CDR3 protein. The sample holds roughly 340,000 distinct CDR3 sequences, around a sixth seen once. The sequenced sample was PBMCs or a T cell subset sorted from them (not recorded which). These receptors all stem from a man aged 18 to 29 who had mild COVID-19 (a few samples of this study predate the infection). Cell type and time point are not known.

The V and J genes are TRBV7-3 and TRBJ2-5; 8 bases map to TRBD2. The CDR3 consists of 13 residues. V shed 5 bases, J shed 9 bases, and the junction held 8 bases outside the gene matches. Germline V lookup: CDR1 SGHTA, CDR2 FQGTGA. The CDR3 region is CASSPDPGGAQYF. CDR3 coding DNA: TGTGCCAGCAGCCCGGACCCCGGGGGGGCCCAGTACTTC. Looking up the rest from reference TRBV7-3 and TRBJ2-5 gives the full variable domain: GAGVSQTPSNKVTEKGKYVELRCDPISGHTALYWYRQSLGQGPEFLIYFQGTGAADDSGLPNDRFFAVRPEGSVSTLKIQRTERGDSAVYLCASSPDPGGAQYFGPGTRLLVL.

This clonotype was detected a few times. The chain combines TRBV12-3 or TRBV12-4 with TRBJ2-5, with D perhaps TRBD1 (6 bases). The CDR3 is made up of 14 amino acids. Trimming removed 5 bases from V and 7 bases from J, with 17 bases in between. CDR3 in DNA: TGTGCCAGCAGTCCCCAGGGGCTGAGGGGGACCCAGTACTTC. Its protein is CASSPQGLRGTQYF.

This clonotype occurred many times. The chain is built from TRBV4-2 and TRBJ2-1; TRBD1 matches at 9 bases. After removal of 1 base from V and 7 bases from J, the junction contained 8 bases not matched to a gene. CDR3 length equals 16 residues. From germline, CDR1 is LGHNA and CDR2 YNFKEQ. The CDR3 DNA is TGTGCCAGCAGCCAAGCCGGGGACAGGGAGGTAAATGAGCAGTTCTTC. Its translation is CASSQAGDREVNEQFF.

This clonotype was picked up many times. The gene calls are TRBV2 and TRBJ1-2; D is undetermined. The length of the CDR3 is 12 residues. Germline CDR1 SNHLY, CDR2 FYNNEI. V lost 10 bases and J lost 0, with 9 bases in between. The CDR3 nucleotides are TGTGCCACCTCCGAAGCTAACTATGGCTACACCTTC. It translates to CATSEANYGYTF.

This clonotype was seen a handful of times. V gene TRBV4-1 combines with J gene TRBJ1-1; the match to TRBD1 covers 7 bases. V shed 1 base and J 0 bases; nucleotides not matched to a gene: 5. Germline CDR1 is MGHRA and CDR2 is YSYEKL. The CDR3 extends over 16 amino acids. In DNA, the CDR3 is TGCGCCAGCAGCCAAGGGGGACAGACGATGAACACTGAAGCTTTCTTT. Protein product: CASSQGGQTMNTEAFF.

There are a few counts of this clonotype. The rearrangement links TRBV12-3 or TRBV12-4 to TRBJ2-7; 7 bases fit TRBD2. Trimming cost V 3 bases and J 4 bases; bases outside gene matches: 6. This CDR3 spans 14 amino acids. CDR3 region: CASSFGGESYEQYV. The CDR3 DNA is TGTGCCAGCAGTTTTGGGGGGGAATCGTACGAGCAGTACGTC.

This clonotype occurred a few times. The V and J genes are TRBV29-1 and TRBJ2-7; D may be TRBD1 (6 bases). Trimming removed 5 bases at V and 2 bases at J, with 10 bases between. The CDR3 contains 12 residues. CDR1 and CDR2 (germline): SQVTM, ANQGSEA. The CDR3, as DNA: TGCAGCGTTAGGGACACAGCCTACGAGCAGTACTTC. Protein: CSVRDTAYEQYF.

This clonotype was seen only a few times. The chain couples TRBV9 to TRBJ2-4, with 10 bases fitting TRBD1. The CDR3 has 16 amino acids. J lost 6 bases, V lost 3 bases, and 9 bases had no gene match. The germline V gene has CDR1 SGDLS and CDR2 YYNGEE. The CDR3 nucleotides are TGTGCCAGCAGCGCCCTGGACAGGGGGTTCGGAAACATTCAGTACTTC. This sequence encodes CASSALDRGFGNIQYF. The variable domain in full, completed from reference TRBV9 and TRBJ2-4, reads DSGVTQTPKHLITATGQRVTLRCSPRSGDLSVYWYQQSLDQGLQFLIQYYNGEERAKGNILERFSAQQFPDLHSELNLSSLELGDSALYFCASSALDRGFGNIQYFGAGTRLSVL.

The chain combines TRBV13 with TRBJ2-7; the D is unclear. Trimming took 5 bases from V and 6 from J, leaving 11 bases between them. This CDR3 has 12 amino acids. Germline loops: CDR1 PRHDT, CDR2 FYEKMQ (reference sequence). The CDR3 reads CASSPGTGEQYF. Here the CDR3 DNA reads TGTGCCAGCAGCCCAGGCACGGGCGAGCAGTACTTC.

The chain uses TRBV5-4 and TRBJ2-3, with TRBD2 as a possible D gene (5 bases). CDR1 and CDR2 from the germline V gene are SGHNT and YYREEE (reference sequence). Trimming took off 0 bases at V and 4 bases at J, with 12 bases between the two ends. This CDR3 comprises 15 residues. The CDR3 nucleotides are TGTGCCAGCAGCTTGGTCTCGGGGTTGGCAGATACGCAGTATTTT. It translates to CASSLVSGLADTQYF.

The chain joins TRBV7-2 to TRBJ1-1, with 7 bases that match TRBD1. J lost 4 bases, V lost 5 bases, and 1 base had no gene match. This CDR3 is 12 amino acids long. Germline V gene data show CDR1 as SGHTA and CDR2 as FQGNSA. CDR3 loop: CASSGDSTEAFF. The CDR3 DNA sequence: TGTGCCAGCAGCGGGGACAGCACTGAAGCTTTCTTT.

This clonotype was counted a single time. The chain links TRBV7-7 to TRBJ2-5, with D possibly called TRBD1 or TRBD2 (5 bases each). The CDR3 is made up of 14 amino acids. Germline assignment: CDR1 SSHAT and CDR2 FNYEAQ (reference sequence). V was pared by 5 bases and J by 5 bases, with 15 bases between. The CDR3 loop is CASSPNPREETQYF. The CDR3 DNA follows: TGTGCCAGCAGCCCAAATCCCAGGGAGGAGACCCAGTACTTC.

This clonotype was picked up a small number of times. The J gene is TRBJ1-5, the V gene TRBV19; tentatively, D is TRBD1 (5 bases). The V end was cut by 9 bases, the J end by 6 bases, with 12 bases between. The germline V gene has CDR1 LNHDA and CDR2 SQIVND (reference sequence). This CDR3 region has 12 residues. For the CDR3, the DNA is TGTGCCAGCACTATTCAGGGTCAGCCCCAGCATTTT. Its protein is CASTIQGQPQHF.

The chain carries TRBV15 and TRBJ2-7; D is perhaps TRBD1 (5 bases). Germline V gives CDR1 LNHNV, CDR2 YYDKDF (reference sequence). Trimming removed 3 bases from V and 0 bases from J, with 9 bases in between. This CDR3 is 14 amino acids long. The CDR3 region is CATSRDIVSYEQYF. In DNA, the CDR3 is TGTGCCACCAGCAGGGACATCGTCTCCTACGAGCAGTACTTC. Based on the CDR3 plus reference TRBV15 and TRBJ2-7, the full variable domain is DAMVIQNPRYQVTQFGKPVTLSCSQTLNHNVMYWYQQKSSQAPKLLFHYYDKDFNNEADTPDNFQSRRPNTSFCFLDIRSPGLGDTAMYLCATSRDIVSYEQYFGPGTRLTVT.

In its sample, this clonotype was seen many times. This chain uses TRBV12-3 or TRBV12-4 with TRBJ2-1; no reliable D call. V lost 2 bases to trimming and J lost 5 bases, with 7 bases between them. The CDR3 covers 13 residues. In DNA form, the CDR3 reads TGTGCCAGCAGTTTACTAGTTAACAATGAGCAGTTCTTC. Residues: CASSLLVNNEQFF.

Ten or more counts support this clonotype. The gene calls are TRBV4-1 and TRBJ1-2; a weak D match, TRBD1 (6 bases). V lost 4 bases and J lost 4, with 19 bases in between. CDR3 length: 16 residues. The germline V gene encodes CDR1 MGHRA and CDR2 YSYEKL. The CDR3 coding sequence is TGCGCCAGCAGCCTCAACTCTCTACAGGGAACCTATGGCTACACCTTC. Protein product: CASSLNSLQGTYGYTF.

This clonotype was picked up a small number of times. The chain combines TRBV10-3 with TRBJ1-2; D may be TRBD1 (6 bases). Germline CDR1 ENHRY, CDR2 SYGVKD. This CDR3 has 13 residues. V lost 2 bases to trimming and J lost 4 bases, with 8 bases between them. CDR3 nucleotide sequence: TGTGCCATCAGTGAGGGGGACATCTATGGCTACACCTTC. Protein product: CAISEGDIYGYTF.

This clonotype was seen at least ten times. V and J are TRBV10-3 and TRBJ2-3; TRBD2 aligns across 8 bases. Germline V CDR1 and CDR2: ENHRY, SYGVKD. This CDR3 spans 13 amino acids. Germline trimming cut 8 bases from V and 5 bases from J; bases unmatched to any gene: 6. The CDR3 here is CAIAGGVGDTQYF. The CDR3 DNA reads TGTGCCATCGCCGGGGGGGTTGGAGATACGCAGTATTTT.

This rearrangement joins TRBV7-2 to TRBJ2-7; TRBD2 agrees at 10 bases. This CDR3 is 17 amino acids long. Per the germline V gene, CDR1 is SGHTA and CDR2 is FQGNSA. The V segment lost 5 bases and the J segment 0 bases; nucleotides outside the gene matches: 10. DNA of the CDR3: TGTGCCAGCAGCATGCGGACTAGCGGCCATAGCTCCTACGAGCAGTACTTC. Protein: CASSMRTSGHSSYEQYF.

This clonotype was seen more than once but under ten times. J is TRBJ2-1 and V is TRBV29-1; 7 bases fit TRBD1. CDR3 length: 15 amino acids. Germline CDR1 and CDR2: SQVTM and ANQGSEA. The V segment lost 0 bases and the J segment 1 base; nucleotides outside the gene matches: 3. The CDR3 region has the DNA TGCAGCGTTGAAGAGTCGGGACAGTCCTACAATGAGCAGTTCTTC. Amino acid sequence: CSVEESGQSYNEQFF.

This clonotype was seen a handful of times. The chain joins TRBV7-6 to TRBJ2-1; 8 positions match TRBD1. V trimming: 5 bases; J trimming: 0 bases; junction bases outside the gene matches: 9. This CDR3 contains 17 residues. Per germline, CDR1 SGHVS and CDR2 FNYEAQ. For the CDR3, the DNA is TGTGCCAGCAGCCCGGAACAGGGGGGCTACTCCTACAATGAGCAGTTCTTC. Protein: CASSPEQGGYSYNEQFF.

In its sample, this clonotype was seen a few times. The CDR3 region is CATSRDPDPKETQYF. CDR3 coding DNA: TGTGCCACCAGCAGAGATCCCGATCCAAAAGAGACCCAGTACTTC. V is TRBV15 and J is TRBJ2-5; no firm D call. The V end lost 0 bases, the J end lost 3 bases, and 11 bases lay between the germline ends. Germline CDR1 reads LNHNV; CDR2 reads YYDKDF (reference sequence). This CDR3 comprises 15 residues.

The chain employs TRBV4-2 and TRBJ2-3; D ambiguous. CDR1 is LGHNA, CDR2 YNFKEQ, per germline. V dropped 0 bases and J dropped 10 bases, with 8 bases sitting between them. The CDR3 consists of 12 residues. In nucleotides, the CDR3 is TGTGCCAGCAGCCAAGAAGGTTTCGCGCAGTATTTT. As protein: CASSQEGFAQYF.

Concerning this clonotype: A read error is possible here, since a much larger clone lies one base away. The gene calls are TRBV6-6 and TRBJ2-5; D is ambiguous. CDR1 is MNHNY and CDR2 is SVGAGI in the germline V gene (reference sequence). Deletions cut 10 bases from V and 5 bases from J, with 14 bases between. This CDR3 region has 12 residues. DNA for the CDR3: TGTGCCATCATCTCCCAGGAGGAGACCCAGTACTTC. Its translation is CAIISQEETQYF.

In this sample, this clonotype turned up a few times. The chain joins TRBV11-3 to TRBJ2-1; a weak D match, TRBD1 (6 bases). The germline V gene has CDR1 SGHNT and CDR2 YENEEA. CDR3 length: 15 amino acids. Trimming removed 4 bases from V and 8 bases from J, with 18 bases in between. The CDR3 bases are TGTGCCAGCAGCTCCCGACAGGTTCCAGGGGATGAGCAGTTCTTC. Encoded protein: CASSSRQVPGDEQFF.

This clonotype was recorded a few times. This chain links TRBV4-2 with TRBJ2-3; D is uncertain. In germline, CDR1 is LGHNA, CDR2 YNFKEQ. With 10 bases removed from V and 6 bases from J, the gap between germline ends came to 11 bases. This CDR3 spans 11 amino acids. The CDR3 coding sequence is TGTGCCACCGCCATTCGCGATACGCAGTATTTT. Translated: CATAIRDTQYF.

This rearrangement joins TRBV24-1 to TRBJ2-3, with D possibly called TRBD1 or TRBD2 (5 bases each). The CDR3 length is 14 residues. Trimming pared 6 bases from V and 0 bases from J, leaving 9 bases between. Looked up from germline, CDR1 is KGHDR and CDR2 is SFDVKD. The CDR3 reads CATSPGTSTDTQYF. The CDR3 DNA reads TGTGCCACCAGTCCGGGGACGAGCACAGATACGCAGTATTTT.